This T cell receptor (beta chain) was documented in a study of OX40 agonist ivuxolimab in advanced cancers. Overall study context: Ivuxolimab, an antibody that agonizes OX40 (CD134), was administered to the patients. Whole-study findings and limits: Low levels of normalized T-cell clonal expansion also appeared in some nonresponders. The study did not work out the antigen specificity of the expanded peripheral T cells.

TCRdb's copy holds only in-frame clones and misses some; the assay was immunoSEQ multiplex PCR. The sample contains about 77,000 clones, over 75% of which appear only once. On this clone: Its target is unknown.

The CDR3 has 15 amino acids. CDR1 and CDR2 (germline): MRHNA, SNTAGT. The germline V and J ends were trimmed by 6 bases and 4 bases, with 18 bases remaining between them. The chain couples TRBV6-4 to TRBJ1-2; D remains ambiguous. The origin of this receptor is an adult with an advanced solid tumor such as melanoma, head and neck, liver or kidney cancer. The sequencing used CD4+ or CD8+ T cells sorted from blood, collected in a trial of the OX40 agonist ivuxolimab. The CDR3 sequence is CASSPGLPGSYGYTF. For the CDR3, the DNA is TGTGCCAGCAGCCCCGGGCTCCCGGGGAGCTATGGCTACACCTTC.